Each of the 5 T cell receptor beta chains below was sequenced from the same sample in a study of control samples from healthy donors and cancer patients. Clones were read by immunoSEQ multiplex PCR, and TCRdb kept only the in-frame ones, dropping some. Of about 130,000 clones listed, around 93% are singletons. The material sequenced was PBMCs. All receptors derive from a man in his fifties with head and neck cancer.

The CDR3 sequence: CASSEYTGYTEAFF. Here the CDR3 DNA reads TGTGCCAGCAGTGAATATACAGGGTACACTGAAGCTTTCTTT. V gene TRBV6-1 combines with J gene TRBJ1-1, with a tentative D call TRBD1 (6 bases). Germline values: CDR1 MNHNS, CDR2 SASEGT. Trimming removed 2 bases at V and 3 bases at J, with 10 bases between. The CDR3 extends over 14 amino acids.

This clone came up once. The chain carries TRBV12-3 or TRBV12-4 and TRBJ2-5; D is possibly TRBD1 or TRBD2 (5 bases each). The CDR3 covers 13 residues. Trimming removed 2 bases from V and 6 bases from J, with 10 bases in between. In DNA form, the CDR3 reads TGTGCCAGCAGTTTATTCGGGACCCAGACCCAGTACTTC. Encoded protein: CASSLFGTQTQYF.

The chain links TRBV19 to TRBJ1-1; TRBD1 is a possible D gene (5 bases). V lost 5 bases, J lost 1 base, and 23 bases lay in between. CDR1 and CDR2 (germline): LNHDA, SQIVND (reference sequence). This CDR3 has 18 amino acids. For the CDR3, the DNA is TGTGCCAGTAGTGTCTTATCCGGGGCCCGACGGTCGAACACTGAAGCTTTCTTT. This sequence encodes CASSVLSGARRSNTEAFF. The variable domain in full, with the rest retrieved from reference TRBV19 and TRBJ1-1, is DGGITQSPKYLFRKEGQNVTLSCEQNLNHDAMYWYRQDPGQGLRLIYYSQIVNDFQKGDIAEGYSVSREKKESFPLTVTSAQKNPTAFYLCASSVLSGARRSNTEAFFGQGTRLTVV.

The chain employs TRBV11-2 and TRBJ2-3, with D hard to call. CDR3 length: 17 residues. The V end lost 4 bases, the J end lost 0 bases, and 17 bases lay between the germline ends. The V gene's germline CDR1 is SGHAT and CDR2 FQNNGV. As DNA, the CDR3 is TGTGCCAGCAGCTCCGATCACAGTCTACCTAGCACAGATACGCAGTATTTT. As protein: CASSSDHSLPSTDTQYF.

V usage is TRBV3-1 (or the pseudogene TRBV3-2) and J usage is TRBJ2-5; D unclear. With 1 base removed from V and 5 bases from J, the gap between germline ends came to 5 bases. This CDR3 is built from 12 residues. The germline CDR1 and CDR2 sequences are LGHDT and YNNKEL (reference sequence). In DNA form, the CDR3 reads TGTGCCAGCAGCCAAGCCGAGGAGACCCAGTACTTC. As protein: CASSQAEETQYF.